Here is one TCR beta chain with its context. The antigen is unknown. V dropped 4 bases and J dropped 4 bases, with 11 bases sitting between them. CDR3 size: 14 residues. Germline V CDR1 and CDR2: KGHSH, LQKENI. The sample is drawn from a study of shared clonotypes between healthy human individuals. The wider study: Per donor, three plates held CD4 naive cells, three held CD4 memory, two held CD8 naive and one held CD8 memory. Notes on the study in general: For naive CD4 cells, roughly 5% of clonotypes were shared across four donors. Represented genetic and exposure-history diversity was restricted by having few donors.

Profiling relied on immunoSEQ multiplex PCR, and the TCRdb table lists in-frame clones only, not all of them. The table has roughly 400,000 clones, about 97% seen once; the top ten hold around 0.3%. The chain uses TRBV18 and TRBJ2-1; maybe TRBD2 (6 bases). The sequenced sample was memory CD8+ T cells sorted from blood. Subset denoted: CD45RO+ cells pooled with CCR7-negative TemRA cells. The TCR sequence derives from a man aged 25 to 40 in good health. The CDR3 is CASSRISGYNEQFF. The CDR3 DNA sequence: TGTGCCAGCTCACGAATTAGCGGATACAATGAGCAGTTCTTC.